These 27 T cell receptor beta chains were sequenced from one sample in a study of blood T cell repertoires in COVID-19. Libraries were prepared by immunoSEQ multiplex PCR; TCRdb keeps only in-frame clonotypes and omits some of them. This table has hundreds of thousands of clones, approximately 89% appearing once. Sequencing was carried out using peripheral blood. These receptor sequences come from a woman aged 45 to 65 with COVID-19, enrolled during active disease.

This sequence joins TRBV6-1 and TRBJ1-1, with TRBD1 as a possible D gene (6 bases). Germline V gene sequence: CDR1 MNHNS, CDR2 SASEGT. CDR3 length: 14 amino acids. The V end lost 7 bases, the J end lost 8 bases, and 20 bases lay between the germline ends. The CDR3 DNA is TGTGCCAGCACCTACGGAGGGGGGGGAAGCGAAGCTTTCTTT. Translating gives CASTYGGGGSEAFF.

The gene calls are TRBV7-9 and TRBJ2-7; possibly TRBD1 for D (6 bases). V lost 5 bases, J lost 6 bases, and 11 bases lay in between. This CDR3 contains 12 residues. Germline assignment: CDR1 SEHNR and CDR2 FQNEAQ (reference sequence). The CDR3 loop is CASSRTGLEQYF. In DNA form, the CDR3 reads TGTGCCAGCAGCCGTACAGGGCTCGAGCAGTACTTC. The variable domain in full, completed from reference TRBV7-9 and TRBJ2-7, reads DTGVSQNPRHKITKRGQNVTFRCDPISEHNRLYWYRQTLGQGPEFLTYFQNEAQLEKSRLLSDRFSAERPKGSFSTLEIQRTEQGDSAMYLCASSRTGLEQYFGPGTRLTVT.

The V gene is TRBV12-3 or TRBV12-4, the J gene TRBJ1-6, with D maybe TRBD1 (5 bases). Trimming removed 3 bases at V and 9 bases at J, with 9 bases between. This CDR3 has 13 amino acids. This CDR3 reads CASSFYDSSPLHF. Written as DNA, the CDR3 is TGTGCCAGCAGTTTTTACGACAGTTCACCCCTCCACTTT.

In its sample, this clone was seen once. The chain uses TRBV6-6 and TRBJ2-2, with TRBD2 matching 10 bases. This CDR3 contains 17 residues. Germline V gene lookup returns CDR1 MNHNY and CDR2 SVGAGI (reference sequence). Losses at the gene ends were 5 bases for V and 4 bases for J; bases not matched to a gene: 10. The DNA for the CDR3 is TGTGCCAGCAGTCTCTCTAGACTAGCGGGCCGCACCGGGGAGCTGTTTTTT. Its translation: CASSLSRLAGRTGELFF.

V is TRBV18 and J is TRBJ1-6; 9 bases agree with TRBD1. Germline assignment: CDR1 KGHSH and CDR2 LQKENI. V dropped 3 bases and J dropped 12; count of bases not matched to a gene: 3. The CDR3 is made up of 13 amino acids. DNA for the CDR3: TGTGCCAGCTCACCGGGACAGGGAGTACCCCTCCACTTT. Protein sequence: CASSPGQGVPLHF. The whole variable domain, filled in from reference TRBV18 and TRBJ1-6, reads NAGVMQNPRHLVRRRGQEARLRCSPMKGHSHVYWYRQLPEEGLKFMVYLQKENIIDESGMPKERFSAEFPKEGPSILRIQQVVRGDSAAYFCASSPGQGVPLHFGNGTRLTVT.

V and J are TRBV3-1 (or the pseudogene TRBV3-2) and TRBJ1-2, with no clear D. The CDR3 has 11 amino acids. Trimming took off 5 bases at V and 8 bases at J, with 9 bases between the two ends. The V gene's germline CDR1 is LGHDT and CDR2 YNNKEL (reference sequence). DNA of the CDR3: TGTGCCAGCAGCAATCTATGGGGCTACACCTTC. Its translation: CASSNLWGYTF.

The chain couples TRBV9 to TRBJ1-6, with D hard to call. The CDR3 length is 15 residues. Germline V lookup: CDR1 SGDLS, CDR2 YYNGEE. V dropped 4 bases and J dropped 10 bases, with 18 bases sitting between them. Written as DNA, the CDR3 is TGTGCCAGCAGCTGGTCGGGGATTTCGGGGTCACCCCTCCACTTT. Its protein product is CASSWSGISGSPLHF.

The CDR3 DNA reads as TGTGCCAGTAGTATAGCCGGGACAGCCAACTATGGCTACACCTTC. Its translation: CASSIAGTANYGYTF. V gene TRBV19 combines with J gene TRBJ1-2; 7 bases are a match to TRBD1. Trimming cost V 1 base and J 2 bases; bases outside gene matches: 4. The CDR3 has 15 residues. CDR1 and CDR2 from the germline V gene are LNHDA and SQIVND (reference sequence).

This sequence joins TRBV11-2 and TRBJ2-5; D is uncertain. Germline V gene sequence: CDR1 SGHAT, CDR2 FQNNGV. V was cut by 5 bases and J by 1 base, with 14 bases left in between. This CDR3 region has 15 residues. The CDR3 reads CASSLPQVSQETQYF. The CDR3 DNA reads TGTGCCAGCAGCCTTCCCCAGGTGTCCCAAGAGACCCAGTACTTC.

This sequence joins TRBV10-3 and TRBJ2-1, with D possibly matching TRBD2 (9 bases). The V end lost 5 bases, the J end lost 3 bases, and 26 bases lay between the germline ends. CDR3 length equals 19 residues. The germline CDR1 and CDR2 sequences are ENHRY and SYGVKD. Here the CDR3 DNA reads TGTGCCATCAGTAGGACAGGGAAAAGGGCTAGCGGGGTCTACAATGAGCAGTTCTTC. Translating gives CAISRTGKRASGVYNEQFF.

The rearrangement uses TRBV13 and TRBJ1-4; TRBD1 is a possible D gene (5 bases). Germline-derived CDR1 and CDR2 are PRHDT and FYEKMQ (reference sequence). Trimming cost V 5 bases and J 8 bases, with 15 bases left between them. The length of the CDR3 is 14 residues. In nucleotides, the CDR3 is TGTGCCAGCAGCCGACAGAAAGAAGGGGAAAAACTGTTTTTT. Encoded protein: CASSRQKEGEKLFF.

V usage is TRBV5-1 and J usage is TRBJ2-2, with a weak D call TRBD1 (5 bases). There are 14 residues in the CDR3. V lost 5 bases and J 4 bases, leaving 12 bases between the germline ends. Looked up from germline, CDR1 is SGHRS and CDR2 is YFSETQ. This CDR3 is CASRVQGGTGELFF. DNA of the CDR3: TGCGCCAGCAGGGTCCAGGGTGGCACCGGGGAGCTGTTTTTT.

This clone was observed once. The genes are TRBV24-1 and TRBJ2-1; 10 nucleotides align to TRBD2. The CDR3 covers 17 residues. Germline CDR1 reads KGHDR; CDR2 reads SFDVKD. V lost 4 bases, J lost 1 base, and 6 bases stayed unmatched. This chain's CDR3 is CATSDTGLATSYNEQFF. In nucleotides, the CDR3 is TGTGCCACCAGTGACACGGGACTAGCGACGTCCTACAATGAGCAGTTCTTC.

The chain employs TRBV27 and TRBJ1-2; 8 nucleotides agree with TRBD1. Per the germline V gene, CDR1 is MNHEY and CDR2 is SMNVEV (reference sequence). There are 17 residues in the CDR3. V was pared by 7 bases and J by 5 bases, with 18 bases of the junction left unmatched. As DNA, the CDR3 is TGTGCCAGCACCTTAAGCGGGGCAGGGGGCGAGGAATATGGCTACACCTTC. Its protein is CASTLSGAGGEEYGYTF.

The chain is built from TRBV11-2 and TRBJ2-1, with D unclear. The CDR3 loop spans 12 amino acids. CDR1 and CDR2 from the germline V gene are SGHAT and FQNNGV. V was trimmed by 1 base and J by 7 bases, leaving 5 bases between them. CDR3 bases: TGTGCCAGCAGCTTAGGGCAGAATGAGCAGTTCTTC. Encoded protein: CASSLGQNEQFF. The full variable domain, with the rest looked up from reference TRBV11-2 and TRBJ2-1, is EAGVAQSPRYKIIEKRQSVAFWCNPISGHATLYWYQQILGQGPKLLIQFQNNGVVDDSQLPKDRFSAERLKGVDSTLKIQPAKLEDSAVYLCASSLGQNEQFFGPGTRLTVL.

The V and J genes are TRBV6-2 or TRBV6-3 and TRBJ1-4, with 7 bases lining up with TRBD1. Per the germline V gene, CDR1 is MNHEY and CDR2 is SVGEGT. The CDR3 runs 15 residues. V gave up 4 bases and J gave up 13 bases; unmatched junction bases: 15. CDR3 sequence: CASSSRQGIPEGLFF. CDR3 nucleotide sequence: TGTGCCAGCAGTTCAAGACAGGGTATACCCGAGGGACTGTTTTTT.

J is TRBJ1-5 and V is TRBV9, with 7 positions matching TRBD1. CDR3 length: 15 residues. V shed 1 base, J shed 0 bases, and the junction held 1 base outside the gene matches. CDR1 SGDLS and CDR2 YYNGEE come from the germline V gene. The CDR3 loop is CASSVTGDSNQPQHF. CDR3 nucleotides: TGTGCCAGCAGCGTAACAGGGGATAGCAATCAGCCCCAGCATTTT.

This clone has just one count. V usage is TRBV11-2 and J usage is TRBJ2-1, with D possibly matching TRBD1 (7 bases). CDR3 length equals 15 residues. V was clipped by 4 bases and J by 4 bases, with 14 bases between them. Germline CDR1 and CDR2: SGHAT and FQNNGV. The CDR3 loop is CASSSLRDRYNEQFF. DNA for the CDR3: TGTGCCAGCAGCTCATTGCGGGACAGATACAATGAGCAGTTCTTC.

V is TRBV5-1 and J is TRBJ2-7; 7 bases align to TRBD1. After removal of 0 bases from V and 1 base from J, the junction contained 4 bases not matched to a gene. Germline V lookup: CDR1 SGHRS, CDR2 YFSETQ. The CDR3 length is 15 residues. The CDR3 DNA reads TGCGCCAGCAGCTTGGGAACAGGGGTATCCTACGAGCAGTACTTC. Translation: CASSLGTGVSYEQYF.

V is TRBV19 and J is TRBJ1-5, with 12 bases identical to TRBD1. In germline, CDR1 is LNHDA, CDR2 SQIVND (reference sequence). With V trimmed by 5 bases and J by 2 bases, 4 bases remained unmatched. This CDR3 has 16 residues. The CDR3 DNA is TGTGCCAGTAGTCCCCGGGACAGGGGGCGCAATCAGCCCCAGCATTTT. This gives the protein CASSPRDRGRNQPQHF.

The chain combines TRBV7-2 with TRBJ2-3, with D perhaps matching TRBD2 (6 bases). CDR1 and CDR2 (germline): SGHTA, FQGNSA. This CDR3 contains 16 residues. The V end was cut by 0 bases, the J end by 3 bases, with 13 bases between. CDR3 amino acids: CASSLAPRGATDTQYF. The CDR3 DNA sequence: TGTGCCAGCAGCTTAGCCCCCCGCGGGGCAACAGATACGCAGTATTTT.

The rearrangement uses TRBV5-4 and TRBJ1-3; 9 bases line up with TRBD1. The CDR3 is made up of 17 amino acids. V shed 4 bases, J shed 0 bases, and the junction held 8 bases outside the gene matches. CDR1 SGHNT and CDR2 YYREEE come from the germline V gene (reference sequence). CDR3 sequence reads: CASSPGQGIFSGNTIYF. For the CDR3, the DNA is TGTGCCAGCAGCCCGGGACAGGGTATATTCTCTGGAAACACCATATATTTT.

The chain recombines TRBV5-1 with TRBJ2-1, with a weak D call TRBD2 (6 bases). The germline gives CDR1 SGHRS, CDR2 YFSETQ. The ends were cut back, 1 base at V and 5 bases at J, with 10 bases in the middle. This CDR3 comprises 14 residues. The chain's CDR3 is CASSLLRGNNEQFF. The CDR3 nucleotides are TGCGCCAGCAGCTTGTTGCGGGGAAACAATGAGCAGTTCTTC.

The chain uses TRBV11-3 and TRBJ2-7; TRBD1 matches 7 bases. CDR1 SGHNT and CDR2 YENEEA come from the germline V gene. After removal of 5 bases from V and 0 bases from J, the junction contained 7 bases not matched to a gene. This CDR3 region has 15 residues. The CDR3 sequence: CASSLNRGHSYEQYF. The DNA of the CDR3 is TGTGCCAGCAGCCTCAACAGGGGACACTCCTACGAGCAGTACTTC.

This clone appeared a few times. The J gene is TRBJ1-1, the V gene TRBV27, with D unclear. V was clipped by 4 bases and J by 2 bases, with 8 bases between them. Germline assignment: CDR1 MNHEY and CDR2 SMNVEV (reference sequence). The CDR3 totals 13 residues. The CDR3 sequence: CASSYKRNTEAFF. The CDR3 region has the DNA TGTGCCAGCAGTTATAAGAGAAACACTGAAGCTTTCTTT.

The gene calls are TRBV28 and TRBJ1-2; no firm D call. The CDR3 is 14 amino acids. The ends were cut back, 3 bases at V and 4 bases at J, with 12 bases in the middle. CDR1 and CDR2 from the germline V gene are MDHEN and SYDVKM. The CDR3 spells CASSFPRLSYGYTF. The CDR3 region has the DNA TGTGCCAGCAGTTTCCCCAGGCTGAGCTATGGCTACACCTTC.

This chain joins TRBV27 and TRBJ2-3; possible D gene TRBD1, 5 bases. The germline CDR1 and CDR2 sequences are MNHEY and SMNVEV (reference sequence). This CDR3 is 15 amino acids long. The V end lost 6 bases, the J end lost 0 bases, and 13 bases lay between the germline ends. CDR3 nucleotides: TGTGCCAGCAGCCTATCGTGGGGCAGCACAGATACGCAGTATTTT. Amino acids: CASSLSWGSTDTQYF.